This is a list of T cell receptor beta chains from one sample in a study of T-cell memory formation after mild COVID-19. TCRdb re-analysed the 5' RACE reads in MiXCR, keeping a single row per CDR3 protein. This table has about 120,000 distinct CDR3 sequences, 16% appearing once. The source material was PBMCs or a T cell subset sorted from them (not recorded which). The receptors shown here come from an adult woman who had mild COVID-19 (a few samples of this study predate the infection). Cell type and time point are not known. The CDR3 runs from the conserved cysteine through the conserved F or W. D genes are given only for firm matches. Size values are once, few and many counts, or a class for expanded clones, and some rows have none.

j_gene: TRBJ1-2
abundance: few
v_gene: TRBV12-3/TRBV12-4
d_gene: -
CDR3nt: TGTGCCAGCAGTTTGAGTCAAACAAACTATGGCTACACCTTC
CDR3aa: CASSLSQTNYGYTF

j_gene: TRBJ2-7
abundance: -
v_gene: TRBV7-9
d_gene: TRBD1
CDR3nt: TGTGCCAGCAGCTTAGATGCGGGAGAGGGACAGGGAACCTACGAGCAGTACTTC
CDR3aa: CASSLDAGEGQGTYEQYF

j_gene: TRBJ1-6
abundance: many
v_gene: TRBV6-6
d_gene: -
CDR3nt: TGTGCCAGCAGTTATACCCCACGGGAAGGTTCACCCCTCCACTTT
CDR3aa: CASSYTPREGSPLHF

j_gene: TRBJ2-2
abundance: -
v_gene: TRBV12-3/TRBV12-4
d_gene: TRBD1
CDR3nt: TGTGCCAGCAGACCGACAGGGTTGCCCGGGGAGCTGTTTTTT
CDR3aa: CASRPTGLPGELFF

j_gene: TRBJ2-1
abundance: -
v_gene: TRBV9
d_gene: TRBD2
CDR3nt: TGTGCCAGCAGCGTAGGGACTAGCGTAAATGAGCAGTTCTTC
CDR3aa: CASSVGTSVNEQFF

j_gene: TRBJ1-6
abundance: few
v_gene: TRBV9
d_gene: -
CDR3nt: TGTGCCAGCAGCGTAGCCCCTGCAGCCGGGGGTTCACCCCTCCACTTT
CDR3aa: CASSVAPAAGGSPLHF

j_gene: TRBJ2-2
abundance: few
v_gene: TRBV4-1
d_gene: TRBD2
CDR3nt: TGCGCCAGCAGCCAGGGAGGGTGGATTGCGACCGGGGAGCTGTTTTTT
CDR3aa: CASSQGGWIATGELFF

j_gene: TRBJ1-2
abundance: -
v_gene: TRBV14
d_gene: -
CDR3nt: TGTGCCAGCAGCCAAATCCCAAAGGGGGATGAGTATGGCTACACCTTC
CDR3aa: CASSQIPKGDEYGYTF

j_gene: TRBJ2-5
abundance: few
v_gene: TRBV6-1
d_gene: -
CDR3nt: TGTGCCAGCAGTGAGGCAGGGGGGGCGGAGACCCAGTACTTC
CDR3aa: CASSEAGGAETQYF

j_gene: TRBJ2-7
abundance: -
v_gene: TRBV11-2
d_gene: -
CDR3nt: TGTGCCAGCACCCCTAGGGGGGAGAAGTCCTACGAGCAGTACTTC
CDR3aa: CASTPRGEKSYEQYF

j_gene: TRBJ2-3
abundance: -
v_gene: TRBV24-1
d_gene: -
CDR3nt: TGTGCCACCAGTGATCCTCGTCCAGGGGACACGGATACGCAGTATTTT
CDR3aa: CATSDPRPGDTDTQYF

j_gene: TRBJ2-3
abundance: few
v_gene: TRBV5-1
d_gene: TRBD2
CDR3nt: TGCGCCAGCAGCTTGGAGATAGCGGGGTCCACAGATACGCAGTATTTT
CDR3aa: CASSLEIAGSTDTQYF

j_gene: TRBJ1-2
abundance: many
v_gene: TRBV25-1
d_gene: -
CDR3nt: TGTGCCAGCAGTGAATATTCGGCAGGGAATTATGGCTACACCTTC
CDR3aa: CASSEYSAGNYGYTF

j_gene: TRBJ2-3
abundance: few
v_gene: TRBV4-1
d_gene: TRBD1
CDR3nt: TGCGCCAGCAGCCAAGAGGGTCCCGGGACAGTGGGCACAGATACGCAGTATTTT
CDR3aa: CASSQEGPGTVGTDTQYF

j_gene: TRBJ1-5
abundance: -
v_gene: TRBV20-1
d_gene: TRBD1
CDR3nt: TGCAGTGCTTTCAGGGGGGGTCAGCCCCAGCATTTT
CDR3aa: CSAFRGGQPQHF

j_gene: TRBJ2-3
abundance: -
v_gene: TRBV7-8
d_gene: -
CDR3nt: TGTGCCAGCAGCCCCCTCGACCGTTTCACAGATACGCAGTATTTT
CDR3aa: CASSPLDRFTDTQYF

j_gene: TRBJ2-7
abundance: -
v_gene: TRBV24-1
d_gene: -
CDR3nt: TGTGCCACCAGTGACCACAGGATTTACGAGCAGTACTTC
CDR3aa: CATSDHRIYEQYF

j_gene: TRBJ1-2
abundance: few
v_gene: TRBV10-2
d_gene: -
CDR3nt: TGCGCCAGCAGTGAACGGGGGGCTTATGGCTACACCTTC
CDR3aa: CASSERGAYGYTF

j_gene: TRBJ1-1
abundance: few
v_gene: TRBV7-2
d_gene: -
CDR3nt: TGTGCCAGCAGCTCAACCCCGATCACTGAAGCTTTCTTT
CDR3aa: CASSSTPITEAFF

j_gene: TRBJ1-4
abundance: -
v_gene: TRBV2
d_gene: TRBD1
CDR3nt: TGTGCCAAACAACAGGGGGCAAATGAAAAACTGTTTTTT
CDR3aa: CAKQQGANEKLFF

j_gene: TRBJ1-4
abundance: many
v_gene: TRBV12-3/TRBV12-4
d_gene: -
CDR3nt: TGTGCCAGTTCCGAAGGAGGGGATGGCGAAAAACTGTTTTTT
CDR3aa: CASSEGGDGEKLFF

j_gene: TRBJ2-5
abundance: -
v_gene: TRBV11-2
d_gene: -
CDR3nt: TGTGCCAGCAGCTCCGGGACTCGAGGGATGGAGACCCAGTACTTC
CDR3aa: CASSSGTRGMETQYF

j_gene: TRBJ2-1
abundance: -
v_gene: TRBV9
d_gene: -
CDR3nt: TGTGCCAGCAGCGTGCAGGATTTCAATGAGCAGTTCTTC
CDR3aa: CASSVQDFNEQFF

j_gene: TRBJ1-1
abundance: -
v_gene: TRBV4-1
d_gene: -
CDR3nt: TGCGCCAGCAGCCATATACAGCGAAACACTGAAGCTTTCTTT
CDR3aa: CASSHIQRNTEAFF

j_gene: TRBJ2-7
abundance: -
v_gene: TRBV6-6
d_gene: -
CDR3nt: TGTGCCAGCAGGCCAGGGTCCTACGAGCAGTACTTC
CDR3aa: CASRPGSYEQYF

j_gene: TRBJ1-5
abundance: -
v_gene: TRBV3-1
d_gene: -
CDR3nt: TGTGCCAGCAGCCCTGAGGCAGCTAGCAATCAGCCCCAGCATTTT
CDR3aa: CASSPEAASNQPQHF

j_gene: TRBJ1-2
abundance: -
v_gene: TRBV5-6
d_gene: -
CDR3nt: TGTGCCAGCAGCTTCAGCGACCCTCCTAACTATGGCTACACCTTC
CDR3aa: CASSFSDPPNYGYTF

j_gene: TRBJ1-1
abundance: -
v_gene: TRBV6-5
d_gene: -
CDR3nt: TGTGCCAGCGGGATGGGGGCGGGCACTGAAGCTTTCTTT
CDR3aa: CASGMGAGTEAFF

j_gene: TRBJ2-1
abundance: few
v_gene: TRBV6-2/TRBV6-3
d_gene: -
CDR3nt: TGTGCCAGCAGTTGGGGGGATGGGGGTGAGCAGTTCTTC
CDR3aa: CASSWGDGGEQFF

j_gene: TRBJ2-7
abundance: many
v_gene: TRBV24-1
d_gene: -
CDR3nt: TGTGCCACCAGTGATCCTCGGACGGGATCCTACGAGCAGTACTTC
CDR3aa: CATSDPRTGSYEQYF

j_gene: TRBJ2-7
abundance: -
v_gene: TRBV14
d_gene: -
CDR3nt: TGTGCCAGCAGCCAAGGGAGGGGATGGTCCTACGAGCAGTACTTC
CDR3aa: CASSQGRGWSYEQYF

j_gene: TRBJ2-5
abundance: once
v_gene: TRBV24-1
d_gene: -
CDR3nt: TGTGCCACCAGTGATTTCAACCCGACAGAAGGGGCAGAGACCCAGTACTTC
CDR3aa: CATSDFNPTEGAETQYF

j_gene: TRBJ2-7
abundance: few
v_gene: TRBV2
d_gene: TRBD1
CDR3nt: TGTGCCAGCAGTGGAATGGACAGGGGGCTCGAGCAGTACTTC
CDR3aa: CASSGMDRGLEQYF

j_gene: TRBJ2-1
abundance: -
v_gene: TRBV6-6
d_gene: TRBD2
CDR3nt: TGTGCCAGCAGTCCCTATAGCGGGGAGCAGTTCTTC
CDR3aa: CASSPYSGEQFF

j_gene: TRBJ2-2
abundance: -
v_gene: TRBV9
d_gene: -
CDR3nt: TGTGCCAGCAGCGTAGCGCAACTCGCGAACACCGGGGAGCTGTTTTTT
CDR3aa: CASSVAQLANTGELFF